What follows are 16 T cell receptor beta chains derived from one specimen sequenced in a study of cytomegalovirus exposure and HLA in healthy donors (dated by TCRdb to 2016 to 2017). Receptor libraries were prepared by the immunoSEQ multiplex PCR assay. For the multiplex PCR, a mixture combining 60 forward primers for TCR Vbeta segments and 13 reverse primers for TCR Jbeta segments was used. TCRdb took over this immuneACCESS table, retaining in-frame rearrangements with V and J assigned. Such tables are incomplete; in checked studies, under half of the missing clones stem from an unresolved V gene, and the remainder is unexplained. In all, the sample holds 130,000 to 150,000 clones, and approximately 81% of those were seen once. Roughly 4.3% of the sample goes to the ten largest clones. Sequencing input: PBMCs. The receptors shown here come from a woman in her thirties or forties in good health and CMV-seropositive.

This chain joins TRBV4-3 and TRBJ2-7; 8 nucleotides agree with TRBD1. The CDR3 has 15 amino acids. Losses at the gene ends were 1 base for V and 5 bases for J; bases not matched to a gene: 7. Germline loops: CDR1 LGHNA, CDR2 YSLEER. The CDR3 sequence is CASSQAAGGYDEQYF. CDR3 in DNA: TGCGCCAGCAGCCAAGCGGCAGGGGGCTACGACGAGCAGTACTTC.

This chain connects TRBV6-1 to TRBJ2-7, with 10 bases aligning to TRBD2. Germline CDR1 MNHNS, CDR2 SASEGT. CDR3 length: 17 amino acids. J was trimmed by 3 bases and V by 2 bases; bases with no gene match: 10. The CDR3 sequence is CASSESKELAGVYEQYF. For the CDR3, the DNA is TGTGCCAGCAGTGAAAGTAAGGAGCTAGCGGGAGTCTACGAGCAGTACTTC.

The rearrangement links TRBV7-3 to TRBJ2-1; 10 bases are a match to TRBD2. Germline V CDR1 and CDR2: SGHTA, FQGTGA. This CDR3 comprises 15 residues. Germline trimming cut 5 bases from V and 5 bases from J; bases unmatched to any gene: 6. DNA for the CDR3: TGTGCCAGCAGCGAGAGCGGGGGGGTCAACAATGAGCAGTTCTTC. It encodes CASSESGGVNNEQFF.

This CDR3 reads CASSTEGSPQETQYF. CDR3 in DNA: TGCGCCAGCAGCACGGAGGGCTCACCCCAAGAGACCCAGTACTTC. The chain employs TRBV5-1 and TRBJ2-5; possibly TRBD2 for D (6 bases). Between the trimmed V and J ends, which lost 4 bases and 1 base, there was a span of 14 bases. CDR3 length: 15 residues. CDR1 and CDR2 (germline): SGHRS, YFSETQ.

This chain uses TRBV27 with TRBJ2-7; TRBD2 aligns across 7 bases. Germline CDR1 reads MNHEY; CDR2 reads SMNVEV (reference sequence). The junction had 1 base not matched to a gene; V was cut back by 1 base and J by 1 base. CDR3 length equals 14 residues. CDR3 in amino acids: CASSLFGGSYEQYF. In DNA form, the CDR3 reads TGTGCCAGCAGTTTATTCGGGGGGTCCTACGAGCAGTACTTC.

The chain is built from TRBV10-3 and TRBJ2-5; D remains unclear. CDR1 ENHRY and CDR2 SYGVKD come from the germline V gene. The CDR3 is 11 residues long. V was clipped by 4 bases and J by 3 bases, with 3 bases between them. CDR3 nucleotide sequence: TGTGCCATCAGTGTCAAAGAGACCCAGTACTTC. It is translated as CAISVKETQYF.

CDR3 nucleotide sequence: TGTGCCTCAGGTCGGACAGGGAACCCCTCCCAGTACTTC. It specifies CASGRTGNPSQYF. V usage is TRBV30 and J usage is TRBJ2-5; TRBD1 agrees at 8 bases. Germline assignment: CDR1 GTSNPN and CDR2 SVGIG (reference sequence). J lost 9 bases, V lost 7 bases, and 13 bases had no gene match. This CDR3 is 13 amino acids long.

The V gene is TRBV7-6, the J gene TRBJ2-5; TRBD2 might be the D (5 bases). This CDR3 comprises 16 residues. V was clipped by 0 bases and J by 1 base, with 12 bases between them. The germline V gene has CDR1 SGHVS and CDR2 FNYEAQ. The CDR3 region has the DNA TGTGCCAGCAGCTTAGCCGGAGGCAGTGTCCAAGAGACCCAGTACTTC. Amino acid sequence: CASSLAGGSVQETQYF.

This clone was detected a few times. The chain carries TRBV6-5 and TRBJ2-7; D is ambiguous. Germline values: CDR1 MNHEY, CDR2 SVGAGI. The CDR3 is 12 residues long. V dropped 10 bases and J dropped 2 bases, with 12 bases sitting between them. CDR3 sequence reads: CATLAPPYEQYF. The CDR3, as DNA: TGTGCCACGTTAGCCCCCCCCTACGAGCAGTACTTC.

The chain is built from TRBV27 and TRBJ2-3; TRBD2 is a possible D gene (7 bases). The CDR3 is 16 amino acids. V was trimmed by 10 bases and J by 2 bases, leaving 22 bases between them. The V gene's germline CDR1 is MNHEY and CDR2 SMNVEV (reference sequence). The CDR3 protein is CATTRKRAGATDTQYF. The CDR3 DNA follows: TGTGCCACCACTCGAAAAAGGGCGGGGGCCACAGATACGCAGTATTTT.

V and J are TRBV28 and TRBJ2-7, with 15 bases identical to TRBD2. Germline V gives CDR1 MDHEN, CDR2 SYDVKM. V shed 5 bases and J 7 bases; nucleotides not matched to a gene: 3. The CDR3 is 14 amino acids. The CDR3, as DNA: TGTGCCAGCAGTCTCGGGACTAGCGGGAGGGAGCAGTACTTC. It specifies CASSLGTSGREQYF.

CDR3 bases: TGTGCCAGCAGCGAGTGGACAGGGACGAACACCGGGGAGCTGTTTTTT. Its translation: CASSEWTGTNTGELFF. V is TRBV7-8 and J is TRBJ2-2; 8 bases are a match to TRBD1. Trimming took 5 bases from V and 0 from J; bases not matched to a gene: 5. The CDR3 is made up of 16 amino acids. Germline V gene lookup returns CDR1 SGHVS and CDR2 FQNEAQ.

For this clone: Relative to the germline gene, one junction end is altered; a read error may explain this. V usage is TRBV9 and J usage is TRBJ2-1; tentative D call: TRBD1 (5 bases). CDR3 length: 15 residues. Germline V gene data show CDR1 as SGDLS and CDR2 as YYNGEE. The CDR3 coding sequence is TGTGCCAGCAGCGTAGCTCAGGGCGGCTACTATGAGCAGTTCTTC. Protein sequence: CASSVAQGGYYEQFF.

CDR3 sequence: CASSPEQGMGIQYF. In DNA form, the CDR3 reads TGTGCCAGCTCACCAGAACAGGGAATGGGCATTCAGTACTTC. The chain employs TRBV18 and TRBJ2-4; D is perhaps TRBD1 (6 bases). The germline CDR1 and CDR2 sequences are KGHSH and LQKENI. There are 14 residues in the CDR3. Trimming stripped 2 bases from V and 9 bases from J, with 14 bases between.

The V and J genes are TRBV28 and TRBJ1-2, with D possibly being TRBD1 (6 bases). This CDR3 comprises 15 residues. Germline values: CDR1 MDHEN, CDR2 SYDVKM. V was pared by 5 bases and J by 5 bases, with 18 bases between. Here the CDR3 DNA reads TGTGCCAGCAGTAGGGGGAGGGGACCGTTTTATGGCTACACCTTC. Encoded protein: CASSRGRGPFYGYTF.

The chain is built from TRBV7-9 and TRBJ1-4, with D uncertain. CDR3 length: 16 residues. From germline, CDR1 is SEHNR and CDR2 FQNEAQ (reference sequence). V lost 2 bases to trimming and J lost 4 bases, with 14 bases between them. The CDR3 region is CASSLKQARDNEKLFF. CDR3 bases: TGTGCCAGCAGCTTAAAACAAGCCCGGGATAATGAAAAACTGTTTTTT.